These 10 T cell receptor beta chains came from one sample sequenced in a study of glioma-infiltrating T cells after dendritic cell vaccination. The time point here: after dendritic cell vaccination, including at tumor progression/relapse. Here immunoSEQ multiplex PCR was the method, and the copy in TCRdb shows in-frame clones only, minus some. The sample lists tens of thousands of clones, roughly 83% occurring once. The material was blood, obtained after dendritic cell vaccination. All receptors come from a human donor with glioblastoma.

The chain employs TRBV7-8 and TRBJ2-7; TRBD2 is a possible D gene (6 bases). This CDR3 region has 13 residues. From germline, CDR1 is SGHVS and CDR2 FQNEAQ. With 6 bases removed from V and 4 bases from J, the gap between germline ends came to 13 bases. CDR3 sequence reads: CASSPGGRYEQYF. The DNA for the CDR3 is TGTGCCAGCAGTCCCGGGGGACGGTACGAGCAGTACTTC.

The chain carries TRBV11-2 and TRBJ1-6, with 7 bases identical to TRBD1. In germline, CDR1 is SGHAT, CDR2 FQNNGV. V dropped 6 bases and J dropped 5; count of bases not matched to a gene: 13. CDR3 size: 17 residues. CDR3 DNA sequence: TGTGCCAGCAGAACAACCCATGGGACAGTGAATAATTCACCCCTCCACTTT. Protein product: CASRTTHGTVNNSPLHF.

This rearrangement joins TRBV11-3 to TRBJ2-5, with TRBD1 identical over 10 bases. Germline CDR1 SGHNT, CDR2 YENEEA. V shed 5 bases, J shed 1 base, and the junction held 10 bases outside the gene matches. This CDR3 contains 17 residues. CDR3 nucleotide sequence: TGTGCCAGCAGCCGGGACAGGGGCCTCTTGGGCCAAGAGACCCAGTACTTC. Its protein product is CASSRDRGLLGQETQYF.

The sample holds a few counts of this clone. At one of its ends the junction is not consistent with the germline gene, which may arise from a read error. The V call is TRBV5-1, the J call TRBJ2-1; 11 bases align to TRBD1. Per germline, CDR1 SGHRS and CDR2 YFSETQ. The CDR3 runs to 14 residues. The DNA of the CDR3 is TGCGCCAGCAGTTTGGGACAGGGGGGCAATGAGCAGTTCTTC. As protein: CASSLGQGGNEQFF.

The V gene is TRBV11-2, the J gene TRBJ2-5; 10 bases line up with TRBD2. The DNA end is a closer match to TRBJ2-7, so the J assignment may be wrong. Germline CDR1 SGHAT, CDR2 FQNNGV. CDR3 length equals 15 residues. CDR3 bases: TGTGCCAGCAGCTTAGCTCCTAGCGGGGGTTACGAGCAGTACTTC. Amino acids: CASSLAPSGGYEQYF.

This clone has more than one count but fewer than ten. V gene TRBV7-2 combines with J gene TRBJ2-2, with 7 bases lining up with TRBD1. The germline CDR1 and CDR2 sequences are SGHTA and FQGNSA. The V and J ends lost 5 bases and 9 bases, in that order; junction bases with no gene match: 6. This CDR3 has 13 residues. CDR3 in DNA: TGTGCCAGCAGCCCCCGGACAGGCCGGGAGCTGTTTTTT. This sequence encodes CASSPRTGRELFF.

DNA for the CDR3: TGTGCCAGCAGCTTGGGGTCGGGGGAAAACACTGAAGCTTTCTTT. It specifies CASSLGSGENTEAFF. This chain links TRBV5-4 with TRBJ1-1, with D perhaps matching TRBD1 (5 bases). From germline, CDR1 is SGHNT and CDR2 YYREEE (reference sequence). The V end was cut by 0 bases, the J end by 2 bases, with 11 bases between. The length of the CDR3 is 15 residues.

This chain links TRBV13 with TRBJ2-7; 9 bases are a match to TRBD1. CDR1 and CDR2 (germline): PRHDT, FYEKMQ (reference sequence). V shed 3 bases, J shed 2 bases, and the junction held 8 bases outside the gene matches. This CDR3 region has 16 residues. The CDR3 bases are TGTGCCAGCAGCTTCGCGCCGGGACAGGGAACCTACGAGCAGTACTTC. Encoded protein: CASSFAPGQGTYEQYF.

This rearrangement joins TRBV19 to TRBJ1-5; D may be TRBD1 (5 bases). From germline, CDR1 is LNHDA and CDR2 SQIVND (reference sequence). Trimming removed 9 bases from V and 7 bases from J, with 10 bases in between. There are 11 residues in the CDR3. In DNA form, the CDR3 reads TGTGCCAGCAGTGGGGGGCAGCCCCAGCATTTT. It encodes CASSGGQPQHF.

The J gene is TRBJ1-1, the V gene TRBV11-3; maybe TRBD1 (6 bases). This CDR3 is 15 amino acids long. V shed 3 bases and J shed 0 bases, with 11 bases lying between them. Germline V lookup: CDR1 SGHNT, CDR2 YENEEA. CDR3 DNA sequence: TGTGCCAGCAGCTTGGGAAGGACAGTGAACACTGAAGCTTTCTTT. Amino acid sequence: CASSLGRTVNTEAFF. Combining the CDR3 with reference TRBV11-3 and TRBJ1-1 gives the whole variable domain EAGVVQSPRYKIIEKKQPVAFWCNPISGHNTLYWYLQNLGQGPELLIRYENEEAVDDSQLPKDRFSAERLKGVDSTLKIQPAELGDSAVYLCASSLGRTVNTEAFFGQGTRLTVV.